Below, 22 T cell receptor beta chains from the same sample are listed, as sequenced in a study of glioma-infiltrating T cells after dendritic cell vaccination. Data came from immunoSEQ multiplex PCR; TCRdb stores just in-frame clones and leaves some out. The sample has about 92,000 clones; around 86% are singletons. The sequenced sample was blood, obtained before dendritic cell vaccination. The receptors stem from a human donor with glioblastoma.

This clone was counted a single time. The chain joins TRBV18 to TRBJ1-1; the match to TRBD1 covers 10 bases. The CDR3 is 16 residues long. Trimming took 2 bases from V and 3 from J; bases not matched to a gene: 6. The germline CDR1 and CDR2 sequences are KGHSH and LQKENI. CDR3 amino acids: CASSPTAGTGDTEAFF. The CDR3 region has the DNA TGTGCCAGCTCACCAACGGCAGGGACAGGGGACACTGAAGCTTTCTTT.

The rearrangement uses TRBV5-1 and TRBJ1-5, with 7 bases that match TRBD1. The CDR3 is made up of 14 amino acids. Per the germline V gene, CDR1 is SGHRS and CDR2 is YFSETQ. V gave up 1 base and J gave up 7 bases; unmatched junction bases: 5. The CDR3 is CASSLQGGDQPQHF. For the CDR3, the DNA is TGCGCCAGCAGCTTGCAAGGGGGCGACCAGCCCCAGCATTTT.

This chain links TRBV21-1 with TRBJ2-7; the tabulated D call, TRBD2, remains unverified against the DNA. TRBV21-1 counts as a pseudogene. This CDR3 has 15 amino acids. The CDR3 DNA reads TGTGCCAGCAGCAAAGTTGGCGGGGAGCGCTACGAGCAGTACTTC. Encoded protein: CASSKVGGERYEQYF.

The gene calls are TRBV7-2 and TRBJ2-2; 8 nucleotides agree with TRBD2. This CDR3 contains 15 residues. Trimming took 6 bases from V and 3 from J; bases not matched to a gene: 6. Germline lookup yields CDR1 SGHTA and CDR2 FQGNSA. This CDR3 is CASSSLAGYTGELFF. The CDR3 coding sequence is TGTGCCAGCAGTTCCTTAGCGGGGTACACCGGGGAGCTGTTTTTT.

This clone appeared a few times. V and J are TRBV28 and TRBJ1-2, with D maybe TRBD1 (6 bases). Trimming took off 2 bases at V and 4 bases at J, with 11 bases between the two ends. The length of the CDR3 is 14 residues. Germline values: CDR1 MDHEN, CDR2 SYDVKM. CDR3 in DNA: TGTGCCAGCAGTTTAAACAGGGACCCCTATGGCTACACCTTC. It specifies CASSLNRDPYGYTF.

The CDR3 nucleotides read TGTGCCAGCAGCTTAGACACTAACTCCTACGAGCAGTACTTC. Translated: CASSLDTNSYEQYF. The chain combines TRBV7-6 with TRBJ2-7; D is unresolved. Germline CDR1 reads SGHVS; CDR2 reads FNYEAQ. The V end lost 1 base, the J end lost 0 bases, and 7 bases lay between the germline ends. The CDR3 length is 14 residues.

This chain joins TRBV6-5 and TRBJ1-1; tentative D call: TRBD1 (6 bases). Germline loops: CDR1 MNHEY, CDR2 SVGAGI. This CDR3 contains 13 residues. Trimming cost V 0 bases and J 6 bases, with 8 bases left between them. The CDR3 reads CASSYSGQPEAFF. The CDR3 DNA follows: TGTGCCAGCAGTTACTCGGGACAACCTGAAGCTTTCTTT.

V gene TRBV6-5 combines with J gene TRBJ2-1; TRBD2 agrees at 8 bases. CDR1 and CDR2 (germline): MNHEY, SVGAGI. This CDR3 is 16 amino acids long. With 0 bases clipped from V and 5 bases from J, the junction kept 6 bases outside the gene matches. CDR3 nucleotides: TGTGCCAGCAGTTACTCCCTAGCGGGCGGGGACAATGAGCAGTTCTTC. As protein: CASSYSLAGGDNEQFF.

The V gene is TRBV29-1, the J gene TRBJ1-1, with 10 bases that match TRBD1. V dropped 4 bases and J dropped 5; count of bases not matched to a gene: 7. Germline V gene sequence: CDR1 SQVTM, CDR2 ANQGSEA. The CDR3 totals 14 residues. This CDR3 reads CSVGTGGMLTEAFF. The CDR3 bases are TGCAGCGTTGGGACAGGGGGGATGCTTACTGAAGCTTTCTTT.

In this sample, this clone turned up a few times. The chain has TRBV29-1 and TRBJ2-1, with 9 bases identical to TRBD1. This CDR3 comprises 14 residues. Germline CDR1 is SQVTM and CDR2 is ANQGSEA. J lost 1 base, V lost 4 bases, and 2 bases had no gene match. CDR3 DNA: TGCAGCGTTGTGGGACAGGGTTCCTACAATGAGCAGTTCTTC. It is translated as CSVVGQGSYNEQFF.

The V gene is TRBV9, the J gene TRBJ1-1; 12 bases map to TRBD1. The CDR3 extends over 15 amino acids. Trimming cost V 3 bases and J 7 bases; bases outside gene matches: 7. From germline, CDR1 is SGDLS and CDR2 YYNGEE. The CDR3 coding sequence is TGTGCCAGCAGCGGATACGGGACAGGGGGCTTTGAAGCTTTCTTT. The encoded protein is CASSGYGTGGFEAFF.

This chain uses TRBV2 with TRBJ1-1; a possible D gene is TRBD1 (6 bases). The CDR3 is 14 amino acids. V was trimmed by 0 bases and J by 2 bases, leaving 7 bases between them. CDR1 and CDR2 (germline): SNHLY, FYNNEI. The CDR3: CASSEAQGNTEAFF. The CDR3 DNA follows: TGTGCCAGCAGTGAAGCACAGGGTAACACTGAAGCTTTCTTT.

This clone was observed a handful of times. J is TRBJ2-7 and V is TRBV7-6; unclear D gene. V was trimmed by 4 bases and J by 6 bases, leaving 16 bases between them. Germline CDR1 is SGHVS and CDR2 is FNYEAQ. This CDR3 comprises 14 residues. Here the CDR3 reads CASSSQFPPVEQYF. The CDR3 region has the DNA TGTGCCAGCAGCTCACAGTTCCCCCCGGTCGAGCAGTACTTC.

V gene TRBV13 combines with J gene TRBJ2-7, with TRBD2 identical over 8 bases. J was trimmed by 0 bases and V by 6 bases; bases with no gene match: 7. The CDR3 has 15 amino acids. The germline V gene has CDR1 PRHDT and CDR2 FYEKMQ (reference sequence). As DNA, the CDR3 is TGTGCCAGCAGACTCAGACTAGCGAGCTCCTACGAGCAGTACTTC. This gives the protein CASRLRLASSYEQYF.

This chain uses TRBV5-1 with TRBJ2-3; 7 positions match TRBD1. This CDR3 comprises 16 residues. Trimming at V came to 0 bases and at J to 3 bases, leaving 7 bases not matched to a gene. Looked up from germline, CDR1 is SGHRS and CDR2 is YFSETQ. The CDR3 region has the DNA TGCGCCAGCAGCTTGGGACCCACAGGGGTGACAGATACGCAGTATTTT. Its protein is CASSLGPTGVTDTQYF.

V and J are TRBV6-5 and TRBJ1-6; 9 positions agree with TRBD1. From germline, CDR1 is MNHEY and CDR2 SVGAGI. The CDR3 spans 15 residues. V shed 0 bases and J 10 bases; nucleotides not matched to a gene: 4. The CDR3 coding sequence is TGTGCCAGCAGTTACTCCCGGGACAGGGACTCACCCCTCCACTTT. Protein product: CASSYSRDRDSPLHF.

CDR3 nucleotides: TGCGCCAGCAGGTACCGGGACAGCACCTACAATGAGCAGTTCTTC. Its translation: CASRYRDSTYNEQFF. The genes are TRBV5-1 and TRBJ2-1, with TRBD1 matching 7 bases. The CDR3 is 15 amino acids. The V gene's germline CDR1 is SGHRS and CDR2 YFSETQ. Unmatched junction bases numbered 7, after V lost 5 bases and J lost 2 bases.

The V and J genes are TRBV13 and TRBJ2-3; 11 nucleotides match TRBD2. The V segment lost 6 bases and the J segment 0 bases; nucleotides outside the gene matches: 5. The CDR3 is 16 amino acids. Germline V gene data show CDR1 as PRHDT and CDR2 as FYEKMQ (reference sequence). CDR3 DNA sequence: TGTGCCAGCAGGCCGGGACTAGCGGTTAGCACAGATACGCAGTATTTT. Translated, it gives CASRPGLAVSTDTQYF.

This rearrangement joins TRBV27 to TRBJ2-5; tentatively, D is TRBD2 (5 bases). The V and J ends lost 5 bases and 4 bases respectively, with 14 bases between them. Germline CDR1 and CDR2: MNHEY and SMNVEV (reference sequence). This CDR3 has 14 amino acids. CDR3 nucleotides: TGTGCCAGCAGTAGAAGATCCGGAGGAGAGACCCAGTACTTC. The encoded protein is CASSRRSGGETQYF.

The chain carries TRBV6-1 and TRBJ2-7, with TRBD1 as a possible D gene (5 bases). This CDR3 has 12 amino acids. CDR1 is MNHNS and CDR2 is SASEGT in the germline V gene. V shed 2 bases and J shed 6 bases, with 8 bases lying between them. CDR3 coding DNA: TGTGCCAGCAGTGAACAGGGTCGCGAGCAGTACTTC. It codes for CASSEQGREQYF.

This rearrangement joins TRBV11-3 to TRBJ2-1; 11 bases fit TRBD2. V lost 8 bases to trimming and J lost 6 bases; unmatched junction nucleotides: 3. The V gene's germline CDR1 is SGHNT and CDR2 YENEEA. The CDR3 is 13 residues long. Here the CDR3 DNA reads TGTGCCAGCTTAGCGGGGGGGCTCAATGAGCAGTTCTTC. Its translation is CASLAGGLNEQFF.

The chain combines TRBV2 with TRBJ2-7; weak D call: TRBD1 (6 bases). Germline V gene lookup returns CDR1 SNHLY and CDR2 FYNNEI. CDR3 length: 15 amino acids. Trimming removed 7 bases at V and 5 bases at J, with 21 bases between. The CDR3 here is CASNFLAGANHEQYF. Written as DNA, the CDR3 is TGTGCCAGCAACTTCCTCGCAGGGGCAAATCACGAGCAGTACTTC.